The present T cell receptor beta chain was sequenced within a study of shared clonotypes between healthy human individuals. The table came from immunoSEQ multiplex PCR; TCRdb's copy has only in-frame clones and leaves some out. The table shows 500,000 to 700,000 clones, with around 95% occurring only once. Germline V gene data show CDR1 as MDHEN and CDR2 as SYDVKM. J lost 0 bases, V lost 4 bases, and 14 bases had no gene match. The CDR3 is 20 residues long. CD45RO-negative, CCR7-positively selected cells formed the naive CD8 fraction, excluding terminally differentiated effector memory CD45RA+ cells. The healthy adult donors were HIV-negative and reported no recent acute infections or vaccinations.

The chain employs TRBV28 and TRBJ2-1; 11 bases match TRBD2. The sequence came from a woman aged 25 to 39 in good health. The sequencing sample was made of naive CD8+ T cells sorted from blood. CDR3 DNA: TGTGCCAGCAGTTCCCCGAGTAGCGGGAGGGCCGGAGGCTCCTACAATGAGCAGTTCTTC. It translates to CASSSPSSGRAGGSYNEQFF.